This TCR beta chain derives from a study of blood T cell repertoires in COVID-19 (dated by TCRdb to about 2020). Notes on the research overall: Samples covering the acute and convalescent phases of COVID-19 were provided by collaborators in the United States, Italy and Spain. The samples were drawn from two sources: the first 160 participants of the ongoing ImmuneRACE study, and over 950 subjects contributed by 6 global collaborators. Deeply sampled blood TCRbeta repertoires from subjects exposed to, actively infected with, or recovered from COVID-19 were included in the dataset. The prospective study material was composed of cDNA or gDNA derived from T cells, B-cell-depleted T cells, or PBMCs. The sample metadata nearly always contained a de-identified subject ID, COVID-19 status, age in years and sex. The repertoires were made available in a free public database intended to serve as a resource for research on the immune response to SARS-CoV-2. Where available, HLA class I and class II types were obtained from metadata supplied by the sample provider rather than from assay-based typing.

Turning to this clone: The clone's antigen remains unknown. The record has no base qualities; no much larger clone is one base away.

Looking up the germline V gene yields CDR1 SGHRS and CDR2 YFSETQ. The CDR3 starts with the cysteine, ends with the phenylalanine, and has 15 residues. CDR3 DNA is the only sequence kept; it has 45 bases, read in frame from the first base. Trimming leaves V shorter by 0 bases and J shorter by 4 bases, with the junction holding 4 bases beyond the gene matches. A second Seattle source provided samples from volunteer blood donors who had recovered from COVID-19. Collaborating institutions collected whole blood in K2EDTA tubes following their own protocols. For TCRbeta analysis, collaborators shipped samples in one of three forms: frozen whole blood, isolated PBMCs, or DNA extracted from either of those sample types. What the research found in general, with its limitations: How much clinical and demographic metadata was included differed by source and by participant, and the metadata was provided uncurated.

TCRbeta CDR3 regions were amplified from genomic DNA by means of the immunoSEQ Assay, a bias-controlled multiplex PCR. The original pipeline was this. Within the assay, amplification of reference gene primers was used to estimate how many nucleated cells each sample contained. Sequence reads were collapsed and filtered to measure the absolute abundance of every unique TCRbeta CDR3 rearrangement. For each sample, productive Simpson clonality was calculated as the square root of Simpson's diversity index over productive rearrangements. The clones in this table, taken by TCRdb from immuneACCESS, are in-frame only. Not every clone is retained; where verified, under half of the shortfall comes from an unresolved V gene, and the cause of the rest is unknown. The V and J calls and clone size are taken from that table; D and trimming were inferred from the DNA. This sample holds a few hundred thousand clones; roughly 89% were observed only once. Roughly 0.92% of the sample comes from the top ten.

The rearrangement joined TRBV5-1 to TRBJ2-7; TRBD2 matches 10 bases in the middle. Sequencing input: peripheral blood. The source of this sequence is a woman in her thirties or forties who had recovered from COVID-19. The DNA sequence is TGCGCCAGCAGCTTGGGCCCTAGCGGGAGTTACGAGCAGTACTTC. This is translated as CASSLGPSGSYEQYF.